This TCR beta chain was found in a study of blood T cell repertoires in COVID-19. Study details: Sources were T cells, B-cell-depleted T cells, or PBMCs; the material itself was cDNA or gDNA.

Using immunoSEQ multiplex PCR, the repertoire was profiled, and TCRdb retains in-frame clones only, with some absent. Among under 300,000 clones, more than 70% were seen once, and the ten largest hold 12%. This CDR3 has 14 residues. Germline V CDR1 and CDR2: SNHLY, FYNNEI. V was cut by 3 bases and J by 0 bases, with 6 bases left in between. The source material was peripheral blood. This clonotype originated in an elderly man with acute or convalescent COVID-19. The chain employs TRBV2 and TRBJ2-1; D not certain. The DNA for the CDR3 is TGTGCCAGCAGTGAGGAGTACTCCTACAATGAGCAGTTCTTC. Translated, it gives CASSEEYSYNEQFF. The full variable domain, with the rest looked up from reference TRBV2 and TRBJ2-1, is EPEVTQTPSHQVTQMGQEVILRCVPISNHLYFYWYRQILGQKVEFLVSFYNNEISEKSEIFDDQFSVERPDGSNFTLKIRSTKLEDSAMYFCASSEEYSYNEQFFGPGTRLTVL.